Listed below are T cell receptor beta chains from one sample, sequenced in a study of T cell changes during pregnancy in multiple sclerosis. Assay used: immunoSEQ multiplex PCR; TCRdb lists only in-frame clones, some missing. The sample lists some 100,000 clones, more than 85% occurring once. The specimen comprised peripheral blood, sampled in the second trimester of pregnancy. These receptors all stem from a female donor with multiple sclerosis, enrolled in a pregnancy study. The conserved cysteine and the conserved F or W are not part of the CDR3 here. The size of a clone is reported for some rows only, either as once, few or many, or as a class for expanded clones.

V	length	J	size	CDR3
TRBV7-6	10	TRBJ2-7	-	ASSLVEREQY
TRBV7-9	10	TRBJ1-1	-	ASSFGGAEAF
TRBV28	15	TRBJ2-7	-	ASSLLRLAGGPVEQY
TRBV15	13	TRBJ2-7	-	ATSRDRQAGGEQY
TRBV4-1	14	TRBJ2-1	-	ASSLTGTSGRVGQF
TRBV27	14	TRBJ2-1	-	ASSLSTGGPYNEQF
TRBV29-1	10	TRBJ2-1	-	SVVDSYNEQF
TRBV4-1	13	TRBJ2-7	-	ASSQDRQGWGEQY
TRBV19	12	TRBJ2-3	-	ASSIAGPGDTQY
TRBV19	13	TRBJ2-7	-	ASSIRDRGRDEQY
TRBV14	12	TRBJ2-3	-	ASSGVLARDTQY
TRBV2	11	TRBJ1-2	-	ASRRDTMGGYT
TRBV9	15	TRBJ2-2	-	ASSKGLAGLNTGELF
TRBV19	11	TRBJ2-7	-	ASKRTGAYEQY
TRBV19	14	TRBJ2-1	-	ASSLSSGTSGFGQF
TRBV6-5	14	TRBJ2-7	-	ASSYRSFSGTYEQY
TRBV5-5	13	TRBJ2-6	-	ASSLGRRRANVLT
TRBV10-3	14	TRBJ2-1	-	AISTKTSGRNNEQF
TRBV29-1	12	TRBJ1-2	-	SVDRDRAGYGYT
TRBV6-1	14	TRBJ1-5	few	ASSEGPEGGGQPQH
TRBV10-3	12	TRBJ2-5	-	AISELAGGETQY